The 20 T cell receptor beta chains listed next were all sequenced from one sample in a study of shared clonotypes between healthy human individuals (dated by TCRdb to about 2020). The library was generated by the immunoSEQ multiplex PCR assay. In its TCRdb copy, this immuneACCESS table keeps in-frame sequences only and misses some clones. Where compared with another copy, unresolved V genes explain less than half of these, and the others have no known cause. The sample table records more than 2 million clones; just under 95% of these occur just once. The biggest ten clones account for 0.85% to 1.2% of the sample. For the CD8 naive samples, CD45RO-negative cells were positively selected for CCR7, yielding a CD45RA+CCR7+ population from which TemRA cells were excluded. Material: naive CD8+ T cells sorted from blood. Sample cell subset or site, as interpreted from the label and publication: CD45RA+CCR7+. These receptors all stem from a man aged 18 to 29 in good health.

CDR3 protein: CASRPRHCQVDEKLFF. The CDR3 DNA follows: TGTGCAAGTCGCCCGAGACATTGCCAGGTAGATGAAAAACTGTTTTTT. V and J are TRBV12-2 and TRBJ1-4; TRBD1, the D gene given by the table, was not confirmed from the DNA. TRBV12-2 counts as a pseudogene. This CDR3 is built from 16 residues.

The CDR3 nucleotides are TGTGCCAGCAGTTTCACAGGGCGGAACTCCTACGAGCAGTACTTC. This gives the protein CASSFTGRNSYEQYF. V and J are TRBV27 and TRBJ2-7; D may be TRBD1 (6 bases). Germline lookup yields CDR1 MNHEY and CDR2 SMNVEV (reference sequence). CDR3 length: 15 amino acids. V lost 3 bases and J 0 bases, leaving 12 bases between the germline ends.

CDR3: CASSVDGGSTSPLHF. Written as DNA, the CDR3 is TGTGCCAGCAGCGTAGATGGGGGTTCTACTTCACCCCTCCACTTT. The chain is built from TRBV9 and TRBJ1-6; TRBD1 is a possible D gene (5 bases). The germline V and J ends were trimmed by 0 bases and 9 bases, with 13 bases remaining between them. Germline CDR1 and CDR2: SGDLS and YYNGEE. The CDR3 is 15 residues long.

The chain recombines TRBV29-1 with TRBJ2-5; 15 bases are shared with TRBD2. Trimming cost V 6 bases and J 11 bases; bases outside gene matches: 10. The CDR3 has 14 residues. From germline, CDR1 is SQVTM and CDR2 ANQGSEA. The CDR3 coding sequence is TGCAGCGTCGTAGGACTAGCGGGGGGGCGGGAGCAGTACTTC. Protein: CSVVGLAGGREQYF.

This clone was observed a handful of times. The chain combines TRBV2 with TRBJ2-7; 11 bases agree with TRBD2. J was trimmed by 5 bases and V by 2 bases; bases with no gene match: 8. This CDR3 is 16 amino acids long. CDR1 and CDR2 (germline): SNHLY, FYNNEI. The CDR3 here is CASSETISGGADEQYF. Written as DNA, the CDR3 is TGTGCCAGCAGTGAAACCATTAGCGGGGGGGCCGACGAGCAGTACTTC. The full variable domain, its missing parts supplied by reference TRBV2 and TRBJ2-7, is EPEVTQTPSHQVTQMGQEVILRCVPISNHLYFYWYRQILGQKVEFLVSFYNNEISEKSEIFDDQFSVERPDGSNFTLKIRSTKLEDSAMYFCASSETISGGADEQYFGPGTRLTVT.

The chain recombines TRBV27 with TRBJ1-2, with a weak D call TRBD1 (5 bases). The CDR3 spans 13 residues. In germline, CDR1 is MNHEY, CDR2 SMNVEV (reference sequence). Trimming took 2 bases from V and 7 from J, leaving 11 bases between them. CDR3 DNA sequence: TGTGCCAGCAGTTTAATTATCGGGGGTGGCTACACCTTC. The encoded protein is CASSLIIGGGYTF.

The V and J genes are TRBV27 and TRBJ1-1; possible D gene TRBD1, 5 bases. V lost 4 bases to trimming and J lost 6 bases, with 12 bases between them. Germline V lookup: CDR1 MNHEY, CDR2 SMNVEV (reference sequence). The CDR3 loop spans 13 amino acids. The CDR3 bases are TGTGCCAGCAGTTCCCGCGGCAGGGCTGAAGCTTTCTTT. It specifies CASSSRGRAEAFF.

In nucleotides, the CDR3 is TGTGCCAGCAGCTTGGTTGAGTCCTACGAGCAGTACTTC. Its translation: CASSLVESYEQYF. V is TRBV5-5 and J is TRBJ2-7, with no clear D. The CDR3 is 13 amino acids. Germline loops: CDR1 SGHKS, CDR2 YYEKEE (reference sequence). Trimming took off 0 bases at V and 1 base at J, with 5 bases between the two ends.

This chain links TRBV19 with TRBJ2-7; D is uncertain. The CDR3 is 13 amino acids. Germline assignment: CDR1 LNHDA and CDR2 SQIVND (reference sequence). The V end was cut by 4 bases, the J end by 5 bases, with 12 bases between. The DNA of the CDR3 is TGTGCCAGTAGTACTTCGTATAGCAACGAGCAGTACTTC. Translation gives CASSTSYSNEQYF.

The V call is TRBV7-6, the J call TRBJ1-2; unclear D gene. Germline V lookup: CDR1 SGHVS, CDR2 FNYEAQ. The CDR3 extends over 14 amino acids. V lost 0 bases to trimming and J lost 5 bases, with 10 bases between them. The DNA of the CDR3 is TGTGCCAGCAGCTTAGCGCCCCTTAAGTATGGCTACACCTTC. It codes for CASSLAPLKYGYTF.

This rearrangement joins TRBV9 to TRBJ1-2; TRBD1 matches 9 bases. The germline V gene has CDR1 SGDLS and CDR2 YYNGEE. Losses at the gene ends were 4 bases for V and 4 bases for J; bases not matched to a gene: 5. The CDR3 sequence is 14 residues long. In DNA, the CDR3 is TGTGCCAGCAGCCCCGGGGACAGGGTCTATGGCTACACCTTC. This sequence encodes CASSPGDRVYGYTF.

In DNA form, the CDR3 reads TGTGCCAGTAGTAACAATTACAGGGGGGAGGCTGAAGCTTTCTTT. As protein: CASSNNYRGEAEAFF. The chain has TRBV19 and TRBJ1-1; TRBD1 aligns across 8 bases. CDR1 LNHDA and CDR2 SQIVND come from the germline V gene (reference sequence). Unmatched junction bases numbered 10, after V lost 4 bases and J lost 6 bases. This CDR3 region has 15 residues.

The chain has TRBV7-2 and TRBJ2-7; TRBD1 is a possible D gene (5 bases). V was shortened by 1 base and J by 2 bases, with 9 bases between the two germline ends. Germline CDR1 is SGHTA and CDR2 is FQGNSA. This CDR3 is built from 14 residues. The CDR3 nucleotides are TGTGCCAGCAGCTTAGGACAGACAACCTACGAGCAGTACTTC. It yields the protein CASSLGQTTYEQYF. The entire variable domain, with the rest obtained from reference TRBV7-2 and TRBJ2-7, is as follows: GAGVSQSPSNKVTEKGKDVELRCDPISGHTALYWYRQSLGQGLEFLIYFQGNSAPDKSGLPSDRFSAERTGGSVSTLTIQRTQQEDSAVYLCASSLGQTTYEQYFGPGTRLTVT.

This chain joins TRBV13 and TRBJ1-6; possibly TRBD1 for D (6 bases). The CDR3 has 16 residues. V was trimmed by 6 bases and J by 0 bases, leaving 12 bases between them. Per germline, CDR1 PRHDT and CDR2 FYEKMQ (reference sequence). As DNA, the CDR3 is TGTGCCAGCAGTCAAACAGGGAGCTCCTATAATTCACCCCTCCACTTT. Amino acids: CASSQTGSSYNSPLHF.

The CDR3 nucleotides are TGTGCCAGCTCACCACTTTTGACACCTCAAGAGACCCAGTACTTC. It specifies CASSPLLTPQETQYF. The V gene is TRBV18, the J gene TRBJ2-5; no clear D gene. The germline V gene has CDR1 KGHSH and CDR2 LQKENI. The CDR3 runs to 15 residues. V lost 1 base to trimming and J lost 2 bases, with 11 bases between them.

The rearrangement joins TRBV28 to TRBJ2-3; 14 bases line up with TRBD2. Germline V gives CDR1 MDHEN, CDR2 SYDVKM. This CDR3 region has 20 residues. After removal of 4 bases from V and 4 bases from J, the junction contained 16 bases not matched to a gene. Written as DNA, the CDR3 is TGTGCCAGCAGTTCGATCATTGGGACTAGCGGGGGTTGGTTGGCAGATACGCAGTATTTT. This codes for CASSSIIGTSGGWLADTQYF.

The rearrangement joins TRBV27 to TRBJ2-1; 11 nucleotides match TRBD2. V lost 4 bases to trimming and J lost 4 bases; unmatched junction nucleotides: 6. The CDR3 is 16 residues long. From germline, CDR1 is MNHEY and CDR2 SMNVEV (reference sequence). The CDR3 spells CASSSDSGGAYNEQFF. CDR3 DNA sequence: TGTGCCAGCAGTTCCGATAGCGGGGGGGCGTACAATGAGCAGTTCTTC.

The J gene is TRBJ2-3, the V gene TRBV4-1; no clear D gene. The germline V gene has CDR1 MGHRA and CDR2 YSYEKL. The germline V and J ends were trimmed by 3 bases and 5 bases, with 12 bases remaining between them. The CDR3 runs 14 residues. CDR3 nucleotide sequence: TGCGCCAGCAGCCATCCAGTCTCTAAAGATACGCAGTATTTT. Translating gives CASSHPVSKDTQYF.

This clone was counted a single time. CDR3 amino acids: CASSRLPLAGESYEQYF. The DNA for the CDR3 is TGTGCCAGCAGTCGCCTGCCCCTAGCGGGAGAAAGCTACGAGCAGTACTTC. The rearrangement joins TRBV5-6 to TRBJ2-7; 10 positions match TRBD2. The CDR3 runs 17 residues. CDR1 and CDR2 (germline): SGHDT, YYEEEE. V gave up 5 bases and J gave up 3 bases; unmatched junction bases: 14.

The chain joins TRBV7-9 to TRBJ2-2; D unclear. Germline-derived CDR1 and CDR2 are SEHNR and FQNEAQ (reference sequence). The CDR3 is made up of 13 amino acids. Trimming left V 5 bases short and J 6 bases short, with 10 bases between. CDR3 coding DNA: TGTGCCAGCAGCGCCCCGGTCGCCGGGGAGCTGTTTTTT. Translated, it gives CASSAPVAGELFF.